The subject of this entry is one T cell receptor beta chain. Genomic DNA acted as the template from which TCR beta VDJ combination and CDR3 sequence profiling were carried out. MiXCR was run by TCRdb on the reads, yielding one entry per CDR3 protein. The data hold a few hundred thousand distinct CDR3 sequences, with 50% to 70% observed a single time. This record belongs to a study of CD8+CD57+ T cells in acquired aplastic anemia. Study as a whole: CD4+ and CD8+ cells, once sorted, gave DNA averaging 3.2 ug.

The trim removed 2 bases at V and 2 bases at J, leaving 9 bases unmatched. The CDR3 is made up of 17 amino acids. From germline, CDR1 is MDHEN and CDR2 SYDVKM. Sequencing was carried out using sorted CD4+, CD8+, or CD8+CD57+ T cells (not recorded which) from PBMCs. The receptor was isolated from a human donor with severe aplastic anemia or a healthy control (not recorded which). The chain combines TRBV28 with TRBJ1-5, with TRBD1 identical over 7 bases. Here the CDR3 reads CASSLDDREVRNQPQHF. DNA of the CDR3: TGTGCCAGCAGTTTAGATGACAGGGAGGTTCGCAATCAGCCCCAGCATTTT.